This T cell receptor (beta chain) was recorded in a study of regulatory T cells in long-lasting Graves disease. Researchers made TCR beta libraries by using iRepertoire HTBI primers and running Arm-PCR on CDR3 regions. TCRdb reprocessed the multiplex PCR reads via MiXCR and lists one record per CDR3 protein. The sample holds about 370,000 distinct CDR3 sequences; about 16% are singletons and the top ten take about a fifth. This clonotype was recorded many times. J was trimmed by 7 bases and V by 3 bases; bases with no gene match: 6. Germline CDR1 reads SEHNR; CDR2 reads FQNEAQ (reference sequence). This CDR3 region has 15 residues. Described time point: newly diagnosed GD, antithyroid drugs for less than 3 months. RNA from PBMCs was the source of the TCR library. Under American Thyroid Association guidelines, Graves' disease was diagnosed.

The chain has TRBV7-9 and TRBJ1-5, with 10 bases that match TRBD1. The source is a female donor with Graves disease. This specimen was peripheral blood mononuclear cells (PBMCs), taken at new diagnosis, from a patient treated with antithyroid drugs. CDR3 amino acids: CASSLGQGMEQPQHF. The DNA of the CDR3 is TGTGCCAGCAGCTTGGGACAGGGGATGGAGCAGCCCCAGCATTTT.